This TCR beta chain came from a study of CD8+CD57+ T cells in acquired aplastic anemia. Both TCR beta VDJ combination and CDR3 sequence profiling were carried out. Genomic DNA was the template for this profiling. Each CDR3 protein gets one entry after TCRdb re-called the reads with MiXCR. Counted here are around 190,000 distinct CDR3 sequences, 48% occurring once; the ten biggest clones make up around 13%. Selection for sequencing was limited to patients who had shown CD8+CD57+ cell expansion by flow cytometry. Patients were therapy-naive when their blood was sampled. This CDR3 has 18 amino acids. Trimming cost V 1 base and J 2 bases, with 20 bases left between them. The V gene's germline CDR1 is MNHNS and CDR2 SASEGT.

The chain recombines TRBV6-1 with TRBJ2-5; D remains unclear. The sequenced sample was sorted CD4+, CD8+, or CD8+CD57+ T cells (not recorded which) from PBMCs. The clonotype originates from a human donor with aplastic anemia. CDR3 bases: TGTGCCAGCAGTGAAGACCGTGATTGGGCCGGTGAGCAAGAGACCCAGTACTTC. Residues: CASSEDRDWAGEQETQYF.